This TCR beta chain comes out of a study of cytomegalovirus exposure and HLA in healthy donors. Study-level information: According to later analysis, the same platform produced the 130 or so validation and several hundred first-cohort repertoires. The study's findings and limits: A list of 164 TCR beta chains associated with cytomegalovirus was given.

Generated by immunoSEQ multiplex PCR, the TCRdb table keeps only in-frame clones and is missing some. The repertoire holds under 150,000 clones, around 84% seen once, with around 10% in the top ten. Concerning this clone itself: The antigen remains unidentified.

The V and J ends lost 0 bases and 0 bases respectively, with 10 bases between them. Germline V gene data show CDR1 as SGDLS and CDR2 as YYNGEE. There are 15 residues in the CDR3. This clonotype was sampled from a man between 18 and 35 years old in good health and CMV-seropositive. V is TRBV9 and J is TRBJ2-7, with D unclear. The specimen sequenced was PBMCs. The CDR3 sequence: CASSVGPPSSYEQYF. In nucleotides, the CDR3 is TGTGCCAGCAGCGTAGGGCCTCCCAGCTCCTACGAGCAGTACTTC.